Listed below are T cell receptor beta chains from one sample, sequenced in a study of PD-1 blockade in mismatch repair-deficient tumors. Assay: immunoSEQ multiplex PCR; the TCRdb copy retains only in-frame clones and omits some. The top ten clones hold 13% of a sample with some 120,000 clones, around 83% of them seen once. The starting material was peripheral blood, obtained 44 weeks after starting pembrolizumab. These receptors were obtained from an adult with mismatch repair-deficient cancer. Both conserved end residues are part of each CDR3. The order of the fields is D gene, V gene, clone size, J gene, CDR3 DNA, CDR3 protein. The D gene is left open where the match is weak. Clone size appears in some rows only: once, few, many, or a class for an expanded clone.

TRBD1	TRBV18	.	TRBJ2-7	TGTGCCAGCTCACCAAACGGACTACCGGGACAGGCACTAGACGAGCAGTACTTC	CASSPNGLPGQALDEQYF
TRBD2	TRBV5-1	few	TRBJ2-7	TGCGCCAGCAGCGTGACTAGCGAGCCCTACGAGCAGTACTTC	CASSVTSEPYEQYF
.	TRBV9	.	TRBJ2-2	TGTGCCAGCAGCTCTGGGGGGGGCGCGAACACCGGGGAGCTGTTTTTT	CASSSGGGANTGELFF
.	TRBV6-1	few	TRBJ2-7	TGTGCCAGTCGGGACAAGGGTAAGGGCGAGCAGTACTTC	CASRDKGKGEQYF
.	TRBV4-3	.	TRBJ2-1	TGCGCCAGCAGCCAAGATTCTCTGGGCAATGAGCAGTTCTTC	CASSQDSLGNEQFF
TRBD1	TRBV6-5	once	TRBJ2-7	TGTGCCAGCAGCCCACCGGGGACAGGGGGCTACGAGCAGTACTTC	CASSPPGTGGYEQYF
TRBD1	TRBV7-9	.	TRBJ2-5	TGTGCCAGCAGACAACAGGGGGCGGGAGAGACCCAGTACTTC	CASRQQGAGETQYF
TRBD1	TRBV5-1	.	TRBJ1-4	TGCGCCAGCAGTTCTTATGGGACAGGACGTGAAAAACTGTTTTTT	CASSSYGTGREKLFF
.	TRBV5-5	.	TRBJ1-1	TGTGCCAGCAGCTTGGAGGAGTACACTGAAGCTTTCTTT	CASSLEEYTEAFF
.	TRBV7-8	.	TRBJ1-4	TGTGCCAGCAGCCCGGGCGAGGGGGGTAATGAAAAACTGTTTTTT	CASSPGEGGNEKLFF
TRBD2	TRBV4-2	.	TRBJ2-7	TGTGCCAGCAGCTTGGGCGGGGGTCTCTCGGGTGAGCAGTACTTC	CASSLGGGLSGEQYF
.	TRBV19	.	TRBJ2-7	TGTGCCAGTAGTACAAAGCCGGGATACGCAGCCTACGAGCAGTACTTC	CASSTKPGYAAYEQYF